These 24 T cell receptor beta chains originate from one sample sequenced in a study of Ad26.COV2.S vaccination and SARS-CoV-2 variants. Specified treatment: 15 to 20 received Ad26.COV2.S at low or high dose, single or two shots; roughly five received placebo; per-sample allocation not given. Sampling happened 63 days after the first vaccine or placebo injection. Using immunoSEQ multiplex PCR, the repertoire was profiled, and TCRdb retains in-frame clones only, with some absent. The data show some 350,000 clones, with under 90% seen just once and around 5.5% held by the top ten. The sequencing used peripheral blood, collected in a trial of Ad26.COV2.S vaccine versus placebo. The source is a person aged 18-65 years who received the Ad26.COV2.S COVID-19 vaccine or a placebo.

The genes are TRBV6-5 and TRBJ1-5; D ambiguous. This CDR3 spans 13 amino acids. V was cut by 8 bases and J by 3 bases, with 11 bases left in between. CDR1 MNHEY and CDR2 SVGAGI come from the germline V gene. The CDR3 sequence is CASSTEYNQPQHF. CDR3 nucleotide sequence: TGTGCCAGCTCGACGGAGTACAATCAGCCCCAGCATTTT.

The V gene is TRBV11-2, the J gene TRBJ1-5, with D unclear. The CDR3 consists of 13 residues. Germline-derived CDR1 and CDR2 are SGHAT and FQNNGV. V lost 5 bases to trimming and J lost 9 bases, with 14 bases between them. Here the CDR3 DNA reads TGTGCCAGCAGCCCCGATGTCTGGGGGCCCCAGCATTTT. Its translation is CASSPDVWGPQHF.

This clone was detected once. The V call is TRBV7-9, the J call TRBJ2-3; 9 nucleotides align to TRBD2. This CDR3 has 17 amino acids. J was trimmed by 0 bases and V by 1 base; bases with no gene match: 5. Germline V CDR1 and CDR2: SEHNR, FQNEAQ (reference sequence). CDR3 nucleotide sequence: TGTGCCAGCAGCTTAGGCGAGCGGGGGGACAGCACAGATACGCAGTATTTT. Protein: CASSLGERGDSTDTQYF.

The V call is TRBV29-1, the J call TRBJ2-1; 10 bases fit TRBD1. CDR1 and CDR2 (germline): SQVTM, ANQGSEA. J was trimmed by 6 bases and V by 5 bases; bases with no gene match: 10. The CDR3 spans 15 residues. CDR3 sequence: CSVTRQGAVSNEQFF. The DNA of the CDR3 is TGCAGCGTTACCCGACAGGGGGCGGTGAGCAATGAGCAGTTCTTC.

V gene TRBV3-1 (or the pseudogene TRBV3-2) combines with J gene TRBJ1-1; D is unresolved. The CDR3 sequence is 14 residues long. The germline V gene encodes CDR1 LGHDT and CDR2 YNNKEL (reference sequence). The germline V and J ends were trimmed by 1 base and 4 bases, with 10 bases remaining between them. As DNA, the CDR3 is TGTGCCAGCAGCCAAGTGGGGATGTCCACTGAAGCTTTCTTT. Its protein product is CASSQVGMSTEAFF.

DNA of the CDR3: TGTGCCAGCAGTGACTCGATCGTATTTGGAGACACAGATACGCAGTATTTT. It encodes CASSDSIVFGDTDTQYF. The chain joins TRBV6-4 to TRBJ2-3; D unresolved. The CDR3 runs to 17 residues. The germline CDR1 and CDR2 sequences are MRHNA and SNTAGT. Trimming shortened V by 0 bases and J by 2 bases, and 15 bases separated the two germline ends.

This clone was recorded once. The J gene is TRBJ2-1, the V gene TRBV13; no definite D call. Trimming pared 5 bases from V and 0 bases from J, leaving 14 bases between. The CDR3 totals 16 residues. Germline loops: CDR1 PRHDT, CDR2 FYEKMQ (reference sequence). CDR3 coding DNA: TGTGCCAGCAGCCGACCCGCGGATAGCTCCTACAATGAGCAGTTCTTC. Encoded protein: CASSRPADSSYNEQFF. The full variable domain, rest sourced from reference TRBV13 and TRBJ2-1, is AAGVIQSPRHLIKEKRETATLKCYPIPRHDTVYWYQQGPGQDPQFLISFYEKMQSDKGSIPDRFSAQQFSDYHSELNMSSLELGDSALYFCASSRPADSSYNEQFFGPGTRLTVL.

This rearrangement joins TRBV3-1 (or the pseudogene TRBV3-2) to TRBJ2-1; TRBD1 is a possible D gene (6 bases). The CDR3 spans 12 residues. The V and J ends lost 5 bases and 9 bases respectively, with 11 bases between them. Germline lookup yields CDR1 LGHDT and CDR2 YNNKEL (reference sequence). CDR3 nucleotide sequence: TGTGCCAGCAGCTCTATCAGGGGTGAGCAGTTCTTC. This sequence encodes CASSSIRGEQFF.

This rearrangement joins TRBV10-2 to TRBJ1-6; tentatively, D is TRBD1 (6 bases). The V end was cut by 6 bases, the J end by 7 bases, with 10 bases between. Germline V lookup: CDR1 WSHSY, CDR2 SAAADI. This CDR3 is built from 13 residues. The CDR3 coding sequence is TGCGCCAGCAGCTACGGACAGAATTCACCCCTCCACTTT. It is translated as CASSYGQNSPLHF.

The chain carries TRBV5-1 and TRBJ2-2; 10 bases align to TRBD1. The junction had 4 bases not matched to a gene; V was cut back by 5 bases and J by 0 bases. The CDR3 runs to 16 residues. Germline V CDR1 and CDR2: SGHRS, YFSETQ. CDR3 nucleotides: TGCGCCAGCAGACGCGGACAGGGGGCGAACACCGGGGAGCTGTTTTTT. Translated: CASRRGQGANTGELFF. Complete variable domain (other parts from reference TRBV5-1 and TRBJ2-2): KAGVTQTPRYLIKTRGQQVTLSCSPISGHRSVSWYQQTPGQGLQFLFEYFSETQRNKGNFPGRFSGRQFSNSRSEMNVSTLELGDSALYLCASRRGQGANTGELFFGEGSRLTVL.

The rearrangement links TRBV9 to TRBJ2-7, with a tentative D call TRBD2 (6 bases). V was trimmed by 1 base and J by 5 bases, leaving 16 bases between them. From germline, CDR1 is SGDLS and CDR2 YYNGEE. This CDR3 region has 15 residues. The CDR3 sequence: CASSVRPGGDDEQYF. The CDR3 DNA sequence: TGTGCCAGCAGCGTACGGCCCGGAGGGGATGACGAGCAGTACTTC.

The chain joins TRBV7-6 to TRBJ1-1, with a possible D match to TRBD1 (5 bases). Trimming pared 5 bases from V and 0 bases from J, leaving 10 bases between. The CDR3 spans 14 residues. CDR1 and CDR2 (germline): SGHVS, FNYEAQ. The CDR3 protein is CASSKQEMNTEAFF. The CDR3 DNA reads TGTGCCAGCAGCAAACAGGAGATGAACACTGAAGCTTTCTTT.

CDR3 in amino acids: CASSIGGQAFYNEQFF. Here the CDR3 DNA reads TGTGCCAGTAGTATTGGGGGCCAGGCCTTCTACAATGAGCAGTTCTTC. V usage is TRBV19 and J usage is TRBJ2-1; a possible D gene is TRBD1 (6 bases). The CDR3 runs to 16 residues. The V and J ends lost 3 bases and 3 bases respectively, with 15 bases between them. Germline V CDR1 and CDR2: LNHDA, SQIVND (reference sequence).

The genes are TRBV7-9 and TRBJ2-7; 7 positions match TRBD1. Trimming removed 5 bases from V and 0 bases from J; junction bases left unmatched: 10. CDR1 is SEHNR, CDR2 FQNEAQ, per germline (reference sequence). CDR3 size: 16 residues. The CDR3 spells CASSPGTAINSYEQYF. DNA for the CDR3: TGTGCCAGCAGCCCCGGGACAGCAATAAACTCCTACGAGCAGTACTTC.

This rearrangement joins TRBV2 to TRBJ1-2, with unresolved D. The germline V gene encodes CDR1 SNHLY and CDR2 FYNNEI. CDR3 length equals 12 residues. The V end lost 3 bases, the J end lost 4 bases, and 6 bases lay between the germline ends. The CDR3, as DNA: TGTGCCAGCAGTGACGAAATCTATGGCTACACCTTC. Translating gives CASSDEIYGYTF.

This clone has a single count. The chain carries TRBV3-1 (or the pseudogene TRBV3-2) and TRBJ2-2, with D perhaps TRBD2 (5 bases). V dropped 0 bases and J dropped 6 bases, with 14 bases sitting between them. This CDR3 is built from 16 residues. The germline V gene encodes CDR1 LGHDT and CDR2 YNNKEL (reference sequence). CDR3 sequence reads: CASSQEHPGVPGELFF. CDR3 nucleotide sequence: TGTGCCAGCAGCCAAGAACACCCCGGGGTACCCGGGGAGCTGTTTTTT.

This chain connects TRBV7-3 to TRBJ2-3; no definite D call. The germline gives CDR1 SGHTA, CDR2 FQGTGA. Trimming cost V 0 bases and J 4 bases, with 5 bases left between them. The CDR3 sequence is 13 residues long. In nucleotides, the CDR3 is TGTGCCAGCAGCTTAACATTTTCAGATACGCAGTATTTT. Its protein product is CASSLTFSDTQYF.

The genes are TRBV6-5 and TRBJ1-2, with D unclear. Trimming shortened V by 5 bases and J by 4 bases, and 11 bases separated the two germline ends. Germline V lookup: CDR1 MNHEY, CDR2 SVGAGI. The CDR3 consists of 13 residues. This CDR3 is CASSPLLAYGYTF. For the CDR3, the DNA is TGTGCCAGCAGTCCCCTCTTGGCCTATGGCTACACCTTC.

The chain combines TRBV5-1 with TRBJ1-4, with 7 bases fitting TRBD1. From germline, CDR1 is SGHRS and CDR2 YFSETQ. The CDR3 is 15 amino acids. J gave up 7 bases and V 0 bases, and 6 bases lay outside the gene matches. As DNA, the CDR3 is TGCGCCAGCAGCTTGGCCGGGGGACAGATTGAAAAACTGTTTTTT. It encodes CASSLAGGQIEKLFF.

To note about this clone: Because the CDR3's place on the DNA is in doubt, the DNA is left out and the CDR3 is given as listed by TCRdb. This CDR3 reads CASSTSAVNNSPLHF. This chain joins TRBV5-1 and TRBJ1-6. CDR1 SGHRS and CDR2 YFSETQ come from the germline V gene. Inclusive of both ends, the CDR3 amounts to 15 amino acids.

About this clone: The germline gene is not matched at one end of the junction; a read error may be the cause. V is TRBV10-1 and J is TRBJ1-1, with D possibly being TRBD1 (5 bases). The CDR3 runs to 16 residues. The germline CDR1 and CDR2 sequences are WNHNN and SYGVQD (reference sequence). The CDR3 DNA sequence: TGCGCCAGCAGGAGAGGCGGGACTAGAAAGAACTCTGAAGCTTTCTTT. Its protein is CASRRGGTRKNSEAFF.

The rearrangement uses TRBV30 and TRBJ2-1; 14 bases are shared with TRBD2. The germline CDR1 and CDR2 sequences are GTSNPN and SVGIG (reference sequence). V dropped 5 bases and J dropped 3; count of bases not matched to a gene: 0. The CDR3 has 14 residues. The CDR3 DNA sequence: TGTGCCTGGGGACTAGCGGGAGGCTACAATGAGCAGTTCTTC. This sequence encodes CAWGLAGGYNEQFF.

The chain uses TRBV30 and TRBJ1-2, with D hard to call. From germline, CDR1 is GTSNPN and CDR2 SVGIG (reference sequence). The V end lost 8 bases, the J end lost 4 bases, and 14 bases lay between the germline ends. This CDR3 region has 12 residues. The CDR3 loop is CAREFEGYGYTF. DNA of the CDR3: TGTGCCCGTGAGTTCGAGGGCTATGGCTACACCTTC.

This clone was counted once. The rearrangement joins TRBV7-9 to TRBJ2-1; 8 bases line up with TRBD1. Germline-derived CDR1 and CDR2 are SEHNR and FQNEAQ (reference sequence). This CDR3 comprises 17 residues. The junction had 12 bases not matched to a gene; V was cut back by 5 bases and J by 3 bases. The CDR3: CASSGTGWGVGYNEQFF. The CDR3 nucleotides read TGTGCCAGCAGCGGGACAGGATGGGGAGTAGGCTACAATGAGCAGTTCTTC.